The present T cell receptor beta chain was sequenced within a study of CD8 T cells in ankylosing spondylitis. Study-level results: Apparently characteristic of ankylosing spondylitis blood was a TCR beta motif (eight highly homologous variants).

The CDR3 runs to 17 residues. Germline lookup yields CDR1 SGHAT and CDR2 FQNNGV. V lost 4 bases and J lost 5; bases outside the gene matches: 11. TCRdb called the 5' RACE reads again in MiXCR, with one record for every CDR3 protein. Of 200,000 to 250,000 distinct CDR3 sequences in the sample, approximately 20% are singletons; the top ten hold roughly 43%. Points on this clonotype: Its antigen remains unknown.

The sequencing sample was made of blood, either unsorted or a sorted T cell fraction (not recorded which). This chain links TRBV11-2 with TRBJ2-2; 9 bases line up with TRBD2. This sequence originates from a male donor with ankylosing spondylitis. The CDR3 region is CASSSGRIAGETGELFF. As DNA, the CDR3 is TGTGCCAGCAGCTCCGGTAGGATAGCGGGGGAGACCGGGGAGCTGTTTTTT.